The present T cell receptor beta chain was sequenced within a study of T cells after yellow fever vaccination (dated by TCRdb to the late 2010s). Study-level background: Libraries from fractions with low cell numbers were prepared with the SMART-Seq v4 Ultra Low Input RNA kit. Bulk TCR alpha and beta repertoires were sequenced longitudinally to track T-cell clones before and after primary and booster YFV17D yellow fever vaccination. Two healthy male donors made up the cohort, one aged 18 to 30 years and the other aged 30 to 40 years. Blood was collected at multiple timepoints before and after primary and secondary immunization, and bulk PBMC replicates and cell subsets were isolated.

The germline ends are 12 bases apart after V is trimmed by 6 bases and J by 1 base. The CDR3, from cysteine to phenylalanine, totals 15 residues. The entry retains the CDR3 DNA only, 45 bases that are in frame from base 1. From a lookup of the germline V gene (reference sequence), CDR1 and CDR2 are SEHNR and FQNEAQ. TCRdb names Illumina NovaSeq 6000 as the instrument used. TCR cDNA was synthesized by 5'RACE template switching, through which a universal primer site and unique molecular identifiers were introduced. Priming of cDNA synthesis was performed from both the TCR alpha and TCR beta constant segments. Libraries were amplified in two PCR steps, with sample barcodes and sequencing adapters added in the second step. Sequencing of libraries was performed on Illumina HiSeq 2500 (2x100 bp) or NovaSeq (2x150 bp). The authors processed their data as follows. Reads were demultiplexed and collapsed into UMI consensus sequences with MIGEC, and V(D)J alignment was performed with MiXCR. Vaccine-responding clonotypes were defined with edgeR using replicate PBMC samples, requiring FDR below 0.01 and a log2 fold change above 5 up to day 15. CD4 or CD8 identity was assigned to each bulk clonotype according to whether the clonotype was present at higher abundance in the sequenced CD4 repertoire or the sequenced CD8 repertoire. Using fastp trimming at Q25 and MiXCR clonotype assembly, TCRdb reanalyzed the public sequencing data and kept in-frame beta chains. A single entry per CDR3 protein holds the most common genes and DNA from its merged rows. What appears here as the V and J calls and clone size reflects TCRdb's work, not the paper's. This sample comprises around 120,000 distinct CDR3 sequences, 13% to 15% of them detected only once. The ten biggest clones cover roughly 44% of the sample.

Interpreted using the paper, the treatment or condition label stands for: live attenuated yellow fever vaccine strain. A standard Ficoll-Paque protocol was used to isolate PBMCs from peripheral blood. CD4 and CD8 T-cell fractions were isolated with Dynabeads CD4 and CD8 positive selection kits. TriZol was used to extract RNA from bulk PBMCs, CD4 and CD8 fractions, and dextramer-positive and dextramer-negative fractions. What the work shows at the level of the full study, not this receptor alone: The secondary T-cell response was weaker than the primary response but faster, peaking on day 5 instead of day 15. A small share of clonotypes was detected in both CD4 and CD8 compartments, with the overlap likely arising from convergent recombination. After the booster, most clones that had expanded after primary vaccination were detected again (approximately 96% of CD4 and about 88% of CD8), suggesting broad maintenance of memory. FACS-sorted repertoires could contain abundant contaminating clonotypes from the bulk population, so computational filtering was required. The study included only a couple of donors, which limits how far the findings can be generalized.

This clonotype was counted between two and nine times. Its antigen target is currently unknown. No much larger clonotype is one base removed from it; base qualities were not supplied. The source is a man in his late teens or twenties who received the YFV17D yellow fever vaccine. Rearrangement joined TRBV7-9 to TRBJ2-2; confidence is insufficient to name the D gene. The sample consisted of CD8+ T cells sorted from PBMCs, taken 5 days after the yellow fever booster vaccination. The bases are TGTGCCAGCAGTGATGACTTGGGGAACACCGGGGAGCTGTTTTTT. Translation gives CASSDDLGNTGELFF. The CDR3 plus the reference TRBV7-9 and TRBJ2-2 genes for the other parts give the full variable domain: DTGVSQNPRHKITKRGQNVTFRCDPISEHNRLYWYRQTLGQGPEFLTYFQNEAQLEKSRLLSDRFSAERPKGSFSTLEIQRTEQGDSAMYLCASSDDLGNTGELFFGEGSRLTVL.